A selection of T cell receptor beta chains follows, all from one sample in a study of T-cell memory formation after mild COVID-19. TCRdb reprocessed the 5' RACE reads via MiXCR and lists one record per CDR3 protein. This table has roughly 550,000 distinct CDR3 sequences, about a fifth appearing once. The sequencing sample was made of PBMCs or a T cell subset sorted from them (not recorded which). These receptors were obtained from an adult woman who had mild COVID-19 (a few samples of this study predate the infection). Cell type and time point are not known. CDR3s include the opening cysteine and the closing phenylalanine or tryptophan. A D gene is named only where the DNA matches it firmly. Clone size, where shown, is once, few, many, or a class for clones that have expanded.

v_call	d_call	clone_size	j_call	cdr3_aa	cdr3_nt
TRBV7-2	.	many	TRBJ2-2	CASSFAGELFF	TGTGCCAGCAGCTTTGCCGGGGAGCTGTTTTTT
TRBV7-9	.	few	TRBJ2-6	CASSWLSGANVLTF	TGTGCCAGCAGCTGGCTCTCTGGGGCCAACGTCCTGACTTTC
TRBV30	TRBD1	few	TRBJ1-5	CAWSVGQAYQPQHF	TGTGCCTGGAGTGTAGGACAGGCTTATCAGCCCCAGCATTTT
TRBV20-1	.	.	TRBJ1-5	CSALQDSNQPQHF	TGCAGTGCGCTACAAGATAGCAATCAGCCCCAGCATTTT
TRBV25-1	TRBD2	.	TRBJ2-7	CASSAGGAFPYEQYF	TGTGCCAGCAGTGCGGGGGGGGCATTTCCCTACGAGCAGTACTTC
TRBV9	.	once	TRBJ2-7	CASSVGGLATEQYF	TGTGCCAGCAGCGTAGGTGGCCTGGCCACGGAGCAGTACTTC
TRBV30	.	few	TRBJ1-1	CAWTPTSVNTEAFF	TGTGCCTGGACCCCGACCTCGGTGAACACTGAAGCTTTCTTT
TRBV25-1	TRBD2	.	TRBJ2-3	CASSESGLAATTDTQYF	TGTGCCAGCAGTGAATCTGGGCTAGCGGCCACCACAGATACGCAGTATTTT
TRBV2	.	few	TRBJ2-1	CASSQMEAEQFF	TGTGCCAGCAGTCAAATGGAGGCCGAGCAGTTCTTC
TRBV7-2	TRBD2	few	TRBJ2-1	CASSEEWIAGGISYNEQFF	TGTGCCAGCAGCGAAGAATGGATAGCGGGGGGGATCTCCTACAATGAGCAGTTCTTC
TRBV18	.	few	TRBJ2-7	CASSPPPHREQYF	TGTGCCAGCTCACCACCCCCCCATCGCGAGCAGTACTTC
TRBV7-8	.	few	TRBJ2-3	CASSLVIDSTDTQYF	TGTGCCAGCAGCTTAGTGATCGATAGCACAGATACGCAGTATTTT
TRBV7-2	TRBD2	many	TRBJ2-1	CASSLSGWTSGTHSYNEQFF	TGTGCCAGCAGCTTATCGGGTTGGACTAGCGGGACCCACTCCTACAATGAGCAGTTCTTC
TRBV12-3/TRBV12-4	.	.	TRBJ2-3	CASILSGSTDTQYF	TGTGCCAGCATCCTTAGCGGTAGCACAGATACGCAGTATTTT
TRBV4-2	.	.	TRBJ1-1	CASSQDPFLGSTEAFF	TGTGCCAGCAGCCAAGATCCCTTTTTGGGAAGCACTGAAGCTTTCTTT
TRBV9	TRBD2	.	TRBJ2-6	CASSVVGLASRSGANVLTF	TGTGCCAGCAGCGTAGTGGGACTAGCTTCTCGGTCTGGGGCCAACGTCCTGACTTTC
TRBV5-1	TRBD2	.	TRBJ2-3	CASRSPSSGGTDTQYF	TGCGCCAGCAGAAGTCCTTCCAGCGGGGGCACAGATACGCAGTATTTT
TRBV3-1	.	.	TRBJ2-7	CASSQFGFYEQYF	TGTGCCAGCAGCCAATTCGGTTTTTACGAGCAGTACTTC
TRBV5-1	.	few	TRBJ2-3	CASSWTTSTDTQYF	TGCGCCAGCAGCTGGACAACTAGCACAGATACGCAGTATTTT
TRBV5-5	TRBD2	few	TRBJ2-5	CASSFTSGGARAETQYF	TGTGCCAGCAGCTTTACTAGCGGGGGGGCCAGGGCAGAGACCCAGTACTTC
TRBV24-1	.	.	TRBJ1-5	CATSDHRKGSNQPQHF	TGTGCCACCAGTGACCACAGGAAAGGAAGCAATCAGCCCCAGCATTTT
TRBV21-1	.	.	TRBJ2-1	CASSIDERKTGQFF	TGTGCCAGCAGCATCGACGAAAGGAAGACAGGACAGTTCTTC
TRBV5-1	TRBD1	few	TRBJ1-3	CASSSQGISSGNTIYF	TGCGCCAGCAGCTCACAGGGGATCAGCTCTGGAAACACCATATATTTT
TRBV12-3/TRBV12-4	.	few	TRBJ1-5	CASSLGGRGYQPQHF	TGTGCCAGCAGTTTAGGGGGTAGGGGGTATCAGCCCCAGCATTTT
TRBV2	TRBD1	.	TRBJ1-2	CASSLQGAPGYTF	TGTGCCAGCAGTTTACAGGGGGCGCCTGGCTACACCTTC
TRBV10-3	TRBD2	few	TRBJ2-2	CAINRLAGGHTGELFF	TGTGCCATCAACCGACTAGCGGGGGGCCACACCGGGGAGCTGTTTTTT
TRBV9	.	few	TRBJ2-2	CASSVDGTPTGELFF	TGTGCCAGCAGCGTAGATGGGACCCCCACCGGGGAGCTGTTTTTT
TRBV7-3	TRBD2	.	TRBJ2-3	CASSHTSGGTTDTQYF	TGTGCCAGCAGCCATACTAGCGGGGGGACCACAGATACGCAGTATTTT
TRBV24-1	.	few	TRBJ2-2	CATSSRYTGELFF	TGTGCCACCAGTAGTAGGTACACCGGGGAGCTGTTTTTT
TRBV6-6	TRBD1	many	TRBJ1-5	CATGGGRSFEPQHF	TGTGCCACAGGGGGAGGCAGATCCTTTGAGCCCCAGCATTTT
TRBV7-2	TRBD1	.	TRBJ2-3	CASSLDTGADTQYF	TGTGCCAGCAGCTTAGATACAGGGGCAGATACGCAGTATTTT
TRBV11-2	.	.	TRBJ1-2	CASSLGAGYGYTF	TGCGCCAGCAGCTTGGGTGCCGGCTATGGCTACACCTTC
TRBV6-6	TRBD1	.	TRBJ1-1	CASSPGQSFQAFF	TGTGCCAGCAGCCCGGGACAGTCCTTCCAGGCTTTCTTT
TRBV12-3/TRBV12-4	TRBD1	.	TRBJ1-4	CASRAGQGARGEKLFF	TGTGCCAGCAGGGCCGGACAGGGGGCGCGTGGTGAAAAACTGTTTTTT
TRBV6-6	TRBD1	.	TRBJ2-7	CASASPDRGNYEQYF	TGTGCCAGCGCTTCTCCGGACAGGGGTAACTACGAGCAGTACTTC
TRBV5-1	.	.	TRBJ2-7	CASSLFPGLYEQYF	TGCGCCAGCAGCTTGTTTCCAGGGCTCTACGAGCAGTACTTC
TRBV20-1	TRBD2	.	TRBJ2-7	CSARELAGVYEQYF	TGCAGTGCTAGAGAACTAGCGGGAGTCTACGAGCAGTACTTC
TRBV30	TRBD2	few	TRBJ2-7	CACTLAGGQGEQYF	TGTGCCTGCACCCTAGCGGGGGGGCAGGGAGAGCAGTACTTC
TRBV5-1	.	few	TRBJ2-1	CASSTLQGGLYEQFF	TGCGCCAGCAGCACATTGCAGGGGGGCCTTTATGAGCAGTTCTTC
TRBV24-1	.	few	TRBJ2-1	CATSLVAHSNEQFF	TGTGCCACCAGCTTAGTAGCACATTCCAATGAGCAGTTCTTC
TRBV20-1	TRBD2	few	TRBJ2-3	CSASPLAGFTDTQYF	TGCAGTGCTAGCCCCCTAGCGGGGTTTACAGATACGCAGTATTTT
TRBV3-1	.	.	TRBJ1-1	CASSPPRAGTEAFF	TGTGCCAGCAGCCCCCCCCGCGCGGGAACTGAAGCTTTCTTT
TRBV28	TRBD1	.	TRBJ2-7	CASSSTGTGLYEQYF	TGTGCCAGCAGCTCCACCGGGACAGGCCTATACGAGCAGTACTTC
TRBV6-5	.	.	TRBJ1-3	CASSPSEGFRDTIYF	TGTGCCAGCAGCCCATCGGAGGGTTTTCGAGACACCATATATTTT